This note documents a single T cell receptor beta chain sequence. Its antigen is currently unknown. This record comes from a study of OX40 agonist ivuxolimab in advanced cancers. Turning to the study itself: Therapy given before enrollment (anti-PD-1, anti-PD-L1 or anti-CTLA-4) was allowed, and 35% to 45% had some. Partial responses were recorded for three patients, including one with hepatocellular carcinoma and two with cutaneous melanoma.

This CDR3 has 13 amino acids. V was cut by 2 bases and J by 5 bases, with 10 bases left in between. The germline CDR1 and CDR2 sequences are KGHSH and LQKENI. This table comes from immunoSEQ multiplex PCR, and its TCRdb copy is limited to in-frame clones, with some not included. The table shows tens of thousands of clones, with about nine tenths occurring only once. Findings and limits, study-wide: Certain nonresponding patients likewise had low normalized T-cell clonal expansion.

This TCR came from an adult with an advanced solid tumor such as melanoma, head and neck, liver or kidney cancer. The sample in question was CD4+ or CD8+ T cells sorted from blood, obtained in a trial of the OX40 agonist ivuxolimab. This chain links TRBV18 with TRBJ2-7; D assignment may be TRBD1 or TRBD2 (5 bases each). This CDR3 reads CASSPERGDEQYF. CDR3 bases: TGTGCCAGCTCACCAGAGAGGGGCGACGAGCAGTACTTC.